The 22 T cell receptor beta chains reported below all come from one sample, sequenced in a study of control samples from healthy donors and cancer patients. Assay: immunoSEQ multiplex PCR; the TCRdb copy retains only in-frame clones and omits some. The top ten clones hold approximately 12% of a sample with under 300,000 clones, over 75% of them seen once. Sequenced sample: PBMCs. The receptors stem from a woman aged 60-75 years with lung cancer.

The chain is built from TRBV5-5 and TRBJ2-2; D might be TRBD2 (7 bases). Trimming removed 3 bases at V and 4 bases at J, with 13 bases between. The CDR3 spans 15 residues. Germline V lookup: CDR1 SGHKS, CDR2 YYEKEE (reference sequence). The CDR3 bases are TGTGCCAGCAGCTGGGAGGGGGGCGTCACCGGGGAGCTGTTTTTT. It translates to CASSWEGGVTGELFF.

The rearrangement uses TRBV18 and TRBJ2-2; no reliable D call. The V gene's germline CDR1 is KGHSH and CDR2 LQKENI. V was clipped by 0 bases and J by 4 bases, with 6 bases between them. CDR3 length: 14 amino acids. As DNA, the CDR3 is TGTGCCAGCTCACCACCTTCGGGCACCGGGGAGCTGTTTTTT. This gives the protein CASSPPSGTGELFF. Full variable domain (missing parts from reference TRBV18 and TRBJ2-2): NAGVMQNPRHLVRRRGQEARLRCSPMKGHSHVYWYRQLPEEGLKFMVYLQKENIIDESGMPKERFSAEFPKEGPSILRIQQVVRGDSAAYFCASSPPSGTGELFFGEGSRLTVL.

The chain couples TRBV5-1 to TRBJ2-7; TRBD1 matches 8 bases. The ends lost 10 bases at V and 4 bases at J; junction bases unmatched: 13. There are 14 residues in the CDR3. Germline-derived CDR1 and CDR2 are SGHRS and YFSETQ. The CDR3 DNA reads as TGCGCCTGTAGACCCGGGACAGGCCAATACGAGCAGTACTTC. Amino acid sequence: CACRPGTGQYEQYF.

The rearrangement joins TRBV7-9 to TRBJ2-5; no reliable D call. Germline V gene data show CDR1 as SEHNR and CDR2 as FQNEAQ (reference sequence). V shed 3 bases and J shed 1 base, with 15 bases lying between them. The CDR3 sequence is 16 residues long. The CDR3 DNA follows: TGTGCCAGCAGCTTGGACGGATTGTCTTTCCAAGAGACCCAGTACTTC. Protein product: CASSLDGLSFQETQYF.

The chain links TRBV5-1 to TRBJ2-2, with 13 bases lining up with TRBD2. V shed 3 bases, J shed 6 bases, and the junction held 8 bases outside the gene matches. The CDR3 is made up of 17 amino acids. Germline assignment: CDR1 SGHRS and CDR2 YFSETQ. CDR3 amino acids: CASSSGLAGSRAGELFF. For the CDR3, the DNA is TGCGCCAGCAGCTCGGGACTAGCGGGGTCAAGGGCCGGGGAGCTGTTTTTT.

V usage is TRBV7-8 and J usage is TRBJ2-1; 15 bases are shared with TRBD2. The V gene's germline CDR1 is SGHVS and CDR2 FQNEAQ. The CDR3 runs 19 residues. The V and J ends lost 0 bases and 0 bases, in that order; junction bases with no gene match: 3. CDR3 sequence (DNA): TGTGCCAGCAGCTTAGCTGGACTAGCGGGGGGGAGCTCCTACAATGAGCAGTTCTTC. Its protein is CASSLAGLAGGSSYNEQFF.

As regards this clone: Mismatch with germline at one junction end may stem from a read error. This rearrangement joins TRBV5-1 to TRBJ2-3; unclear D gene. The CDR3 loop spans 14 amino acids. Per the germline V gene, CDR1 is SGHRS and CDR2 is YFSETQ. DNA for the CDR3: TGCGCCAGCAGCCCCGAACCCCGCACAGATGCGCAGTATTTT. Amino acid sequence: CASSPEPRTDAQYF.

This sequence joins TRBV5-6 and TRBJ1-2; tentatively, D is TRBD1 (6 bases). Trimming stripped 1 base from V and 7 bases from J, with 20 bases between. The CDR3 covers 16 residues. The germline V gene encodes CDR1 SGHDT and CDR2 YYEEEE. The CDR3 sequence: CASSLYRRGRGGGYTF. In DNA form, the CDR3 reads TGTGCCAGCAGCTTGTATAGGCGGGGGCGAGGTGGTGGCTACACCTTC.

To note about this clone: Different DNA sequences within this sample yield the same CDR3. The rearrangement uses TRBV7-3 and TRBJ2-3, with D unclear. Per germline, CDR1 SGHTA and CDR2 FQGTGA. V lost 0 bases to trimming and J lost 2 bases, with 9 bases between them. The CDR3 has 15 amino acids. CDR3 DNA sequence: TGTGCCAGCAGCTTAACGTTGAGTCCCACAGATACGCAGTATTTT. Its protein product is CASSLTLSPTDTQYF.

This clone was observed a single time. V and J are TRBV2 and TRBJ2-5, with 7 positions matching TRBD1. Germline V CDR1 and CDR2: SNHLY, FYNNEI. CDR3 length equals 14 residues. V trimming: 7 bases; J trimming: 3 bases; junction bases outside the gene matches: 8. The CDR3 nucleotides are TGTGCCAGCATCGCCTTGGGGACAGAAGAGACCCAGTACTTC. Translating it yields CASIALGTEETQYF.

This chain links TRBV6-5 with TRBJ2-7; TRBD2 matches 9 bases. V lost 3 bases, J lost 4 bases, and 4 bases stayed unmatched. CDR3 length: 14 amino acids. Germline lookup yields CDR1 MNHEY and CDR2 SVGAGI. The CDR3 region is CASSYSGREYEQYF. CDR3 bases: TGTGCCAGCAGTTATAGCGGGAGAGAGTACGAGCAGTACTTC.

This rearrangement joins TRBV14 to TRBJ1-4, with TRBD1 matching over 7 bases. V lost 4 bases to trimming and J lost 7 bases; unmatched junction nucleotides: 6. Germline CDR1 SGHDN, CDR2 FVKESK. The CDR3 spans 14 residues. CDR3 DNA: TGTGCCAGCAGCCTTCAGGGGGGGAGTGAAAAACTGTTTTTT. This sequence encodes CASSLQGGSEKLFF. Supplemented by reference TRBV14 and TRBJ1-4, the full variable domain reads EAGVTQFPSHSVIEKGQTVTLRCDPISGHDNLYWYRRVMGKEIKFLLHFVKESKQDESGMPNNRFLAERTGGTYSTLKVQPAELEDSGVYFCASSLQGGSEKLFFGSGTQLSVL.

V is TRBV6-5 and J is TRBJ1-6; possible D gene TRBD1, 6 bases. Germline CDR1 is MNHEY and CDR2 is SVGAGI. The CDR3 consists of 15 residues. V was shortened by 6 bases and J by 7 bases, with 16 bases between the two germline ends. The CDR3, as DNA: TGTGCCAGCAGCCTAGTGTCAGGGGCGAATTCACCCCTCCACTTT. Amino acid sequence: CASSLVSGANSPLHF.

J is TRBJ1-3 and V is TRBV6-5; 10 bases are shared with TRBD1. CDR3 length equals 13 residues. Per germline, CDR1 MNHEY and CDR2 SVGAGI. V shed 10 bases, J shed 8 bases, and the junction held 8 bases outside the gene matches. CDR3 DNA sequence: TGTGCCACCACGGACAGGGGGGCGGACACCATATATTTT. Encoded protein: CATTDRGADTIYF.

This clone was counted only a few times. This chain links TRBV28 with TRBJ2-6, with unresolved D. The CDR3 length is 16 residues. V lost 6 bases and J 0 bases, leaving 12 bases between the germline ends. Per the germline V gene, CDR1 is MDHEN and CDR2 is SYDVKM. CDR3 region: CASRPQASSGANVLTF. The CDR3 DNA sequence: TGTGCCAGCAGGCCCCAGGCGTCCTCTGGGGCCAACGTCCTGACTTTC.

J is TRBJ1-1 and V is TRBV5-6, with 10 bases aligning to TRBD1. Germline CDR1 is SGHDT and CDR2 is YYEEEE. The trim removed 3 bases at V and 5 bases at J, leaving 10 bases unmatched. There are 16 residues in the CDR3. DNA for the CDR3: TGTGCCAGCAGCTCGGGACAGGGGAGAGCTTATACTGAAGCTTTCTTT. It is translated as CASSSGQGRAYTEAFF.

The V gene is TRBV7-2, the J gene TRBJ2-3, with TRBD2 as a possible D gene (6 bases). V was trimmed by 2 bases and J by 2 bases, leaving 14 bases between them. Per the germline V gene, CDR1 is SGHTA and CDR2 is FQGNSA. The CDR3 runs to 16 residues. The CDR3 sequence: CASSLNPAGPTDTQYF. CDR3 in DNA: TGTGCCAGCAGCTTAAATCCGGCGGGGCCCACAGATACGCAGTATTTT.

CDR3 region: CASSRGETQYF. DNA of the CDR3: TGTGCCAGCAGCCGCGGGGAGACCCAGTACTTC. The chain combines TRBV6-2 or TRBV6-3 with TRBJ2-5; tentatively, D is TRBD2 (5 bases). Germline CDR1 is MNHEY and CDR2 is SVGEGT. V gave up 6 bases and J gave up 5 bases, with 7 bases separating them. CDR3 length equals 11 residues.

The rearrangement uses TRBV20-1 and TRBJ2-1; D unclear. V dropped 1 base and J dropped 15 bases, with 13 bases sitting between them. From germline, CDR1 is DFQATT and CDR2 SNEGSKA (reference sequence). The CDR3 totals 11 residues. CDR3 loop: CSARGHTWLFF. CDR3 sequence (DNA): TGCAGTGCTAGAGGGCACACCTGGCTGTTCTTC.

In nucleotides, the CDR3 is TGTGCCAGTAGTATAGAGCCGGGACTAGCCTCCAAGGAGCAGTTCTTC. Encoded protein: CASSIEPGLASKEQFF. The chain is built from TRBV19 and TRBJ2-1; the match to TRBD2 covers 9 bases. This CDR3 contains 16 residues. The germline V gene encodes CDR1 LNHDA and CDR2 SQIVND (reference sequence). Trimming took 0 bases from V and 10 from J; bases not matched to a gene: 10.

The CDR3 DNA sequence: TGCGCCAGCAGCCCGGCGTGGGGGGCCCGCACAGATACGCAGTATTTT. Protein product: CASSPAWGARTDTQYF. The chain employs TRBV5-1 and TRBJ2-3, with D perhaps given as TRBD1 or TRBD2 (6 bases each). V was trimmed by 4 bases and J by 1 base, leaving 16 bases between them. The CDR3 is 16 residues long. The germline V gene encodes CDR1 SGHRS and CDR2 YFSETQ.

This clone is a singleton in its sample. The chain employs TRBV28 and TRBJ1-1; D not certain. Germline CDR1 MDHEN, CDR2 SYDVKM. The CDR3 runs to 13 residues. With 3 bases removed from V and 1 base from J, the gap between germline ends came to 6 bases. Here the CDR3 reads CASSFNGNTEAFF. The CDR3 DNA is TGTGCCAGCAGTTTCAACGGGAACACTGAAGCTTTCTTT.